This TCR beta chain was recovered during a study of T cells in Graves' hyperthyroidism and ophthalmopathy (dated by TCRdb to between 2018 and 2020). About the investigation overall: Peripheral blood samples were taken at the time of initial diagnosis, prior to any treatment. A discovery cohort of about a hundred patients, about 40 with Graves' ophthalmopathy and approximately 60 with stable Graves' hyperthyroidism, was used to find distinguishing TCR V-J signatures. The 100 discovery patients were randomly split 7:3 into training and test sets. Whether ophthalmopathy could be predicted prospectively was tested in an independent validation cohort made up of under 20 hyperthyroidism patients plus 17 patients who later progressed to ophthalmopathy. Thyroid tissue and blood T-cell repertoires from six Graves' hyperthyroidism patients were also compared in the study. Once sampling was done, hyperthyroidism patients were given methimazole at a starting dose of 30 mg daily, whereas ophthalmopathy patients were given high-dose intravenous methylprednisolone. TCR Vbeta CDR3 sequencing of roughly 140 peripheral blood samples (43 ophthalmopathy, about 80 hyperthyroidism and roughly 17 progressor patients) is reported in the paper.

As regards this clonotype: Its antigen target is currently unknown. There are no base qualities to consult, and no much larger clone falls within one base.

TCR beta CDR3 regions were amplified from RNA transcripts. The TCR CDR3 was subjected to a first round of RT-PCR using the HTBI primer set and the Qiagen OneStep RT-PCR kit. A second multiplex PCR round built the libraries, followed by size selection and purification. Sequencing of the libraries was done on an Illumina HiSeq2000 using paired-end 100 bp reads. The original methods were these. SOAPnuke was used to process the raw data, throwing out any read that contained adapters or uncalled bases, had a mean Phred below 15, or lacked an exact constant-primer or identifier match. High-quality paired reads were merged with COPE v1.2.5, and unique nucleotide sequences were defined as clonotypes. Clonotypes were aligned to IMGT TRBV, TRBD and TRBJ reference segments using MiTCR v1.1. The analysis included only V-J combinations with a frequency above 0.0001, which together covered about 99% of the repertoires. The TCS score was defined as the ratio of F50 (clonal expansion) to E x V (chaos), calculated using BLOSUM62-based TCRdist between CDR3 peptides within each V-J. Welch's t-statistics and random forest reduced fewer than 600 V-J features to roughly 13, which were used in a naive Bayes classifier (R e1071). TCRdb reprocessed the public reads (quality trimming at Q25 with fastp, clone calling with MiXCR) and kept in-frame beta chains. Each CDR3 protein appears once, grouped with its most common genes and DNA. These V and J calls are TCRdb output, not the study's own analysis. This sample is represented by 250,000 to 300,000 distinct CDR3 sequences; roughly 18% of them were singletons. The top ten constitute under 40% of the sample.

Reading from cysteine to phenylalanine, the CDR3 counts 16 amino acids. Kept here is only the CDR3 DNA, which spans 48 bases and is read in frame from base 1. The CDR1 and CDR2 encoded by the germline V gene (reference sequence) are MNHEY and SMNVEV. V and J are truncated by 4 bases and 0 bases respectively, leaving an intervening sequence of 13 bases. Moderately to severely active disease, a Clinical Activity Score of at least 3, a NOSPECS grade of at least 4, and a duration under 3 months were present in ophthalmopathy patients. The study excluded patients with uncontrolled infections, other autoimmune diseases, pregnancy or lactation. Clinical symptoms, serum thyroxine and TRAb, thyroid ultrasound, and orbital computed tomography formed the basis for the diagnoses. PBMCs were isolated from approximately 10 ml of fresh peripheral blood by Ficoll-Paque density gradient centrifugation. Total RNA was extracted with Trizol reagent, and quality was checked on an Agilent 2100 Bioanalyzer.

Overall results and qualifications from the work: In validation, the model predicted progression to ophthalmopathy a median of 6.5 months before onset, with roughly 68% sensitivity and 72.22% specificity. Ophthalmopathy was separated from stable hyperthyroidism by a 13 V-J signature model, with roughly 88% sensitivity and approximately 81% specificity obtained in cross-validation and 80%/75% obtained in testing. No statistical method was used to fix the sample size in advance, and group allocation was not hidden from the investigators. Most expanded thyroid clonotypes (frequency above 0.001) were also detected in blood, a finding suggesting that blood repertoires may reflect thyroid immune responses.

This receptor was taken from a middle-aged man with Graves' ophthalmopathy. Input material: blood. The chain is made from TRBV27 and TRBJ2-1; the D gene is perhaps TRBD2, from 6 matching bases. The nucleotides are TGTGCCAGCAGTTCCTACCAGACTAGCTCCTACAATGAGCAGTTCTTC. The translation is CASSSYQTSSYNEQFF.